The 18 T cell receptor beta chains below all came from one sample that was sequenced in a study of T-cell memory formation after mild COVID-19. TCRdb re-called the 5' RACE reads with MiXCR, one entry per CDR3 protein. Of about 270,000 distinct CDR3 sequences in the sample, roughly 16% were seen once. Source material: PBMCs or a T cell subset sorted from them (not recorded which). These receptors all stem from a man aged 18-30 years who had mild COVID-19 (a few samples of this study predate the infection). Cell type and time point are not known.

This clonotype occurred a few times. J is TRBJ2-5 and V is TRBV6-2 or TRBV6-3; D call uncertain. Germline V gene data show CDR1 as MNHEY and CDR2 as SVGEGT. This CDR3 comprises 15 residues. V shed 5 bases and J shed 7 bases, with 20 bases lying between them. The CDR3 nucleotides read TGTGCCAGCAGTCCTTCGCGGACGTCCCTCGGGACCCAGTACTTC. Translation: CASSPSRTSLGTQYF.

The chain joins TRBV27 to TRBJ2-5; D is possibly TRBD1 or TRBD2 (5 bases each). The CDR3 sequence is 14 residues long. Germline V gives CDR1 MNHEY, CDR2 SMNVEV (reference sequence). V lost 5 bases and J 1 base, leaving 11 bases between the germline ends. Written as DNA, the CDR3 is TGTGCCAGCAGTCCTACCGGGACCCAAGAGACCCAGTACTTC. Amino acid sequence: CASSPTGTQETQYF.

This sequence joins TRBV4-1 and TRBJ1-2; D gene unclear. This CDR3 contains 15 residues. Trimming removed 1 base from V and 5 bases from J, with 14 bases in between. CDR1 MGHRA and CDR2 YSYEKL come from the germline V gene. This CDR3 is CASSQVGPSQYGYTF. The CDR3 DNA reads as TGCGCCAGCAGCCAAGTGGGCCCGAGCCAGTATGGCTACACCTTC.

V usage is TRBV4-1 and J usage is TRBJ2-5, with D perhaps given as TRBD1 or TRBD2 (6 bases each). The germline V gene encodes CDR1 MGHRA and CDR2 YSYEKL. The CDR3 contains 15 residues. Between the trimmed V and J ends, which lost 3 bases and 6 bases, there was a span of 17 bases. This chain's CDR3 is CASSQGARDTKTQYF. Written as DNA, the CDR3 is TGCGCCAGCAGCCAGGGGGCGCGGGACACAAAGACCCAGTACTTC.

This clonotype was recorded at least ten times. The chain has TRBV15 and TRBJ2-5, with 7 bases aligning to TRBD2. The CDR3 runs to 15 residues. With 5 bases clipped from V and 4 bases from J, the junction kept 10 bases outside the gene matches. CDR1 is LNHNV, CDR2 YYDKDF, per germline (reference sequence). CDR3 amino acids: CATSATSDGTETQYF. DNA for the CDR3: TGTGCCACCAGCGCTACTAGCGACGGGACAGAGACCCAGTACTTC.

The chain joins TRBV12-3 or TRBV12-4 to TRBJ2-3, with D uncertain. The CDR3 has 11 residues. V was shortened by 11 bases and J by 5 bases, with 11 bases between the two germline ends. The CDR3 nucleotides read TGTGCCGGCCAATGGGGAGATACGCAGTATTTT. Translation: CAGQWGDTQYF.

This clonotype was seen many times. The chain combines TRBV7-6 with TRBJ2-1; 13 nucleotides agree with TRBD2. The CDR3 loop spans 15 amino acids. The junction had 4 bases not matched to a gene; V was cut back by 5 bases and J by 6 bases. Looked up from germline, CDR1 is SGHVS and CDR2 is FNYEAQ. CDR3 region: CASSPRLAGGNEQFF. CDR3 in DNA: TGTGCCAGCAGCCCTCGACTAGCGGGGGGCAATGAGCAGTTCTTC.

Only a few counts were recorded for this clonotype. The chain recombines TRBV6-2 or TRBV6-3 with TRBJ2-1, with D perhaps TRBD2 (6 bases). Germline CDR1 MNHEY, CDR2 SVGEGT. This CDR3 has 16 residues. The germline V and J ends were trimmed by 2 bases and 9 bases, with 20 bases remaining between them. The CDR3 region is CASSYLRDASAFEQFF. For the CDR3, the DNA is TGTGCCAGCAGTTACCTGCGGGACGCTAGCGCGTTTGAGCAGTTCTTC.

The V gene is TRBV18, the J gene TRBJ2-4; D is ambiguous. Per germline, CDR1 KGHSH and CDR2 LQKENI. V lost 6 bases and J 0 bases, leaving 12 bases between the germline ends. This CDR3 is 15 amino acids long. This CDR3 is CASSPGPEAKNIQYF. In DNA, the CDR3 is TGTGCCAGCTCCCCCGGACCTGAAGCCAAAAACATTCAGTACTTC.

The table lists this clonotype with a few counts. The V and J genes are TRBV9 and TRBJ2-7; D possibly uses TRBD1 or TRBD2 (6 bases each). Trimming took 0 bases from V and 6 from J, leaving 16 bases between them. This CDR3 spans 15 amino acids. Germline assignment: CDR1 SGDLS and CDR2 YYNGEE. The CDR3 DNA reads TGTGCCAGCAGCGTAGGGGTAATGGGGGGCTTCGAGCAGTACTTC. As protein: CASSVGVMGGFEQYF.

This clonotype was observed a few times. This rearrangement joins TRBV2 to TRBJ2-1; TRBD1 matches 11 bases. Germline loops: CDR1 SNHLY, CDR2 FYNNEI. Trimming cost V 6 bases and J 6 bases; bases outside gene matches: 4. The CDR3 has 14 residues. The CDR3 is CASRGQGARNEQFF. The CDR3 DNA is TGTGCCAGCAGAGGACAGGGGGCCCGCAATGAGCAGTTCTTC.

V usage is TRBV4-3 and J usage is TRBJ2-1, with 11 bases that match TRBD2. V was clipped by 5 bases and J by 2 bases; unmatched bases: 2. Germline CDR1 reads LGHNA; CDR2 reads YSLEER. The CDR3 length is 15 residues. Written as DNA, the CDR3 is TGCGCCAGCAGCAAGGGACTAGCGGCCTACAATGAGCAGTTCTTC. Translating gives CASSKGLAAYNEQFF.

This chain connects TRBV9 to TRBJ2-1; the match to TRBD2 covers 7 bases. Germline V lookup: CDR1 SGDLS, CDR2 YYNGEE. The J segment lost 9 bases and the V segment lost 1 base, leaving 7 bases of the junction unmatched. The length of the CDR3 is 14 residues. This CDR3 reads CASSVSPAGVEQFF. CDR3 DNA: TGTGCCAGCAGCGTATCCCCTGCGGGGGTTGAGCAGTTCTTC.

This clonotype was observed a few times. The chain is built from TRBV4-3 and TRBJ1-1; 7 bases are a match to TRBD1. The CDR3 is 13 residues long. V shed 0 bases, J shed 10 bases, and the junction held 5 bases outside the gene matches. The germline V gene has CDR1 LGHNA and CDR2 YSLEER. CDR3 nucleotide sequence: TGCGCCAGCAGCCAAGAGACAGGGTTAGTAGCTTTCTTT. Residues: CASSQETGLVAFF.

The genes are TRBV7-2 and TRBJ1-2; no firm D call. CDR1 and CDR2 (germline): SGHTA, FQGNSA. The CDR3 extends over 11 amino acids. V dropped 0 bases and J dropped 9 bases, with 5 bases sitting between them. The CDR3 loop reads CASSLARSYTF. CDR3 nucleotide sequence: TGTGCCAGCAGCTTAGCGCGCAGCTACACCTTC.

V usage is TRBV9 and J usage is TRBJ2-3; 7 bases fit TRBD2. Germline assignment: CDR1 SGDLS and CDR2 YYNGEE. This CDR3 contains 16 residues. The trim removed 0 bases at V and 2 bases at J, leaving 6 bases unmatched. The CDR3 loop reads CASSVEGAGYTDTQYF. DNA of the CDR3: TGTGCCAGCAGCGTAGAGGGAGCGGGGTACACAGATACGCAGTATTTT.

Only a few counts were recorded for this clonotype. This chain links TRBV10-3 with TRBJ1-1; D not certain. Per germline, CDR1 ENHRY and CDR2 SYGVKD. The CDR3 extends over 15 amino acids. V gave up 7 bases and J gave up 3 bases, with 18 bases separating them. The CDR3 nucleotides read TGTGCCATCATAGCCTCTGGTGGCAGTGACACTGAAGCTTTCTTT. Amino acids: CAIIASGGSDTEAFF.

CDR3 residues: CASSGLGGDTQYF. Written as DNA, the CDR3 is TGTGCCAGCAGCGGCCTCGGTGGAGATACGCAGTATTTT. The J gene is TRBJ2-3, the V gene TRBV9; D not resolved. CDR3 size: 13 residues. The V end was cut by 3 bases, the J end by 5 bases, with 10 bases between. Germline V lookup: CDR1 SGDLS, CDR2 YYNGEE.